Listed below are T cell receptor beta chains from one sample, sequenced in a study of blood T cell repertoires in COVID-19. Clones were read by immunoSEQ multiplex PCR, and TCRdb kept only the in-frame ones, dropping some. The top ten hold roughly 10% of the sample, which has about 230,000 clones, around 86% seen once. Sequencing was carried out using peripheral blood. The receptors derive from a man over 45 with COVID-19, enrolled during active disease. Both conserved end residues are part of each CDR3. The D gene is left open where the match is weak. Some rows have no size entry. The others give once, few or many, or a class for an expanded clone.

size	D	J	V	DNA	CDR3
-	-	TRBJ2-2	TRBV7-3	TGTGCCAGCAGCTCTTTCGGGGGAGCGAACACCGGGGAGCTGTTTTTT	CASSSFGGANTGELFF
-	TRBD1	TRBJ2-3	TRBV6-5	TGTGCCAGCAGACAACAGGGGGCGCGTTTGGTTACGCAGTATTTT	CASRQQGARLVTQYF
-	-	TRBJ1-3	TRBV6-5	TGTGCCAGCAGTAAGACTGCCTCCTCTGGAAACACCATATATTTT	CASSKTASSGNTIYF
-	-	TRBJ2-5	TRBV6-4	TGTGCCAGCAGTGACGGCAGGAGGGAGACCCAGTACTTC	CASSDGRRETQYF
-	-	TRBJ1-3	TRBV28	TGTGCCAGCAGTTTAATTGCCAGGGGTGTTGGAAACACCATATATTTT	CASSLIARGVGNTIYF
-	-	TRBJ1-2	TRBV7-9	TGTGCCAGCAGCCCAGACGGGACACATTATGGCTACACCTTC	CASSPDGTHYGYTF
-	-	TRBJ2-2	TRBV7-6	TGTGCCAGCAGCCTCAGGACAGACCTGAACACCGGGGAGCTGTTTTTT	CASSLRTDLNTGELFF
-	TRBD1	TRBJ1-5	TRBV6-2/TRBV6-3	TGTGCCAGCAGTTACACAATGACAGGGATAATACAGCATTTT	CASSYTMTGIIQHF
once	TRBD1	TRBJ1-2	TRBV2	TGTGCCAGCACCCGCCAGGGGGCAGGCTATGGCTACACCTTC	CASTRQGAGYGYTF
-	-	TRBJ1-4	TRBV27	TGTGCCAGCAGTCTGTCCGGGAGGTCCGGCGAAAAACTGTTTTTT	CASSLSGRSGEKLFF
-	TRBD2	TRBJ2-1	TRBV15	TGTGCCACCAGCAAGGGCGGGAGCTCCTACAATGAGCAGTTCTTC	CATSKGGSSYNEQFF
-	TRBD1	TRBJ1-4	TRBV19	TGTGCCAGTAGCTCGCAGGGGGGAATTAAGGAAAAACTGTTTTTT	CASSSQGGIKEKLFF
-	TRBD1	TRBJ1-2	TRBV19	TGTGCCAGTAGCCAGGGGGCGACAGGAAATGGCTACACCTTC	CASSQGATGNGYTF
-	TRBD1	TRBJ2-1	TRBV27	TGTGCCAGCAGCCCCTTCCGGGACAGGGGTTACAATGAGCAGTTCTTC	CASSPFRDRGYNEQFF
-	-	TRBJ2-2	TRBV24-1	TGTGCCACCAGTGATGTTCCCCAACAGGGATCGAACACCGGGGAGCTGTTTTTT	CATSDVPQQGSNTGELFF
-	-	TRBJ1-2	TRBV3-1/TRBV3-2	TGTGCCAGCAGCCTGGCGGGGAATGGCTACACCTTC	CASSLAGNGYTF
once	TRBD1	TRBJ1-4	TRBV28	TGTGCCAGCAGTTTCTCTTACAGGGGGGGTGAAAAACTGTTTTTT	CASSFSYRGGEKLFF
-	-	TRBJ2-2	TRBV25-1	TGTGCCAGCAGTGAACGGTTGACGGGGAACACCGGGGAGCTGTTTTTT	CASSERLTGNTGELFF
few	-	TRBJ1-2	TRBV23-1	TGCGCCAGCAGTCAACCAAACACAGGTTTGATGTGTTCGTGTGGCTACACCTTC	CASSQPNTGLMCSCGYTF
-	TRBD1	TRBJ2-5	TRBV5-1	TGCGCCAGCAGCCCGAACCGACAGGGCCAGGAGACCCAGTACTTC	CASSPNRQGQETQYF
-	-	TRBJ1-1	TRBV29-1	TGCAGCGTTGAGGGACAAATGAACACTGAAGCTTTCTTT	CSVEGQMNTEAFF
-	-	TRBJ1-3	TRBV9	TGTGCCAGCAGCGTAGGTGGGGCGTCTGGTAACACCATATATTTT	CASSVGGASGNTIYF
-	TRBD1	TRBJ1-3	TRBV6-5	TGTGCCAGCAGTCCCGGACAGGGTTGGGGAAACACCATATATTTT	CASSPGQGWGNTIYF
few	TRBD2	TRBJ2-2	TRBV2	TGTGCCAGCAGTGTTGTAGCGGGAGGCTACGGGGAGCTGTTTTTT	CASSVVAGGYGELFF
-	-	TRBJ1-1	TRBV23-1	TGCGCCAGCAGTCAATCAGGGAGGGGTGAAGCTTTCTTT	CASSQSGRGEAFF
-	-	TRBJ1-4	TRBV10-3	TGTGCCATCAGTGTACAGCCGAATGAAAAACTGTTTTTT	CAISVQPNEKLFF
-	TRBD1	TRBJ2-7	TRBV5-1	TGCGCCAGCAGCTGGACAGGGGGCTACGAGCAGTACTTC	CASSWTGGYEQYF
once	-	TRBJ1-1	TRBV25-1	TGTGCCAGCAGTGACAGTTTGAACACTGAAGCTTTCTTT	CASSDSLNTEAFF
once	-	TRBJ2-5	TRBV29-1	TGCAGCGTTGCCCCAAGGGGGATCAAAGAGACCCAGTACTTC	CSVAPRGIKETQYF
-	TRBD1	TRBJ1-3	TRBV6-5	TGTGCCAGCAGAAACCGGGACAGAGGAAACACCATATATTTT	CASRNRDRGNTIYF
-	-	TRBJ2-7	TRBV7-2	TGTGCCAGCAGCCGCAAAGGGCGGGGATGGCCCTACGAGCAGTACTTC	CASSRKGRGWPYEQYF
-	-	TRBJ1-5	TRBV18	TGTGCCAGCTCACCCATGGCAGGGATTAGCAATCAGCCCCAGCATTTT	CASSPMAGISNQPQHF
-	TRBD2	TRBJ2-1	TRBV5-8	TGTGCCAGCAGCTTGGGTGTGCTAGCGGGCTACAATGAGCAGTTCTTC	CASSLGVLAGYNEQFF
-	-	TRBJ1-1	TRBV11-1	TGTGCCAGCAGCCTCTGGAGGGATTCTGAAGCTTTCTTT	CASSLWRDSEAFF
-	TRBD1	TRBJ1-2	TRBV6-4	TGTGCCAGCAGTGACTCCGGGGGACAGAACCCCTATGGCTACACCTTC	CASSDSGGQNPYGYTF
-	TRBD2	TRBJ2-1	TRBV29-1	TGCAGCGTTGAGCCGGGACTAGGCGATGAGCAGTTCTTC	CSVEPGLGDEQFF
once	-	TRBJ1-3	TRBV3-1/TRBV3-2	TGTGCCAGCAGCCAAGAAGAGCGGCACTCTGGAAACACCATATATTTT	CASSQEERHSGNTIYF
-	TRBD1	TRBJ1-6	TRBV2	TGTGCCAGCAGAACGGAGGGACAGAGGAATTCACCCCTCCACTTT	CASRTEGQRNSPLHF
-	-	TRBJ2-7	TRBV4-3	TGCGCCAGCAGCCCGATACTTGGCTCCTACGAGCAGTACTTC	CASSPILGSYEQYF
-	TRBD1	TRBJ1-2	TRBV12-3/TRBV12-4	TGTGCCAGCAAAAGAGGACAGGGTCATGGCTACACCTTC	CASKRGQGHGYTF
-	TRBD1	TRBJ2-7	TRBV7-2	TGTGCCAGCAGCACCGGGACAGGTTATTACGAGCAGTACTTC	CASSTGTGYYEQYF
once	-	TRBJ1-2	TRBV7-2	TGTGCCAGCAGCTTAGGGGGGGCTAACTATGGCTACACCTTC	CASSLGGANYGYTF
-	TRBD1	TRBJ2-7	TRBV5-1	TGCGCCAGCAGCTTGGCCTGGACAGGGAAGTCGGGCTATGGATACGAGCAGTACTTC	CASSLAWTGKSGYGYEQYF
-	TRBD1	TRBJ1-6	TRBV7-2	TGTGCCAGCAGCTTAGCAGGGACAGGGATGTCCCCCCTCCACTTT	CASSLAGTGMSPLHF
-	-	TRBJ2-5	TRBV19	TGTGCCAGTAGTATAGGGGGCGCAGGGGCCGCAACGGAGACCCAGTACTTC	CASSIGGAGAATETQYF
-	TRBD2	TRBJ2-2	TRBV9	TGTGCCAGCAGCCCGGGGAGCGGGGGTTACGGGGAGCTGTTTTTT	CASSPGSGGYGELFF
-	-	TRBJ1-2	TRBV20-1	TGCAGTGCTGGACAAGACTATGGCTACACCTTC	CSAGQDYGYTF
-	-	TRBJ1-3	TRBV30	TGTGCCTGGAGTGTAGCTAATTCGGGAAACACCATATATTTT	CAWSVANSGNTIYF
-	TRBD2	TRBJ2-3	TRBV7-2	TGTGCCAGCAGCTTAGATGTTAGCGGGACAGATACGCAGTATTTT	CASSLDVSGTDTQYF
-	TRBD2	TRBJ2-5	TRBV7-8	TGTGCCAGCAGCTTAACGGGGGGACTAGCGGTCCAAGAGACCCAGTACTTC	CASSLTGGLAVQETQYF
-	TRBD1	TRBJ2-3	TRBV10-1	TGCGCCAGCAGTGAACCGGACAGGGGAAGCACAGATACGCAGTATTTT	CASSEPDRGSTDTQYF
-	-	TRBJ1-1	TRBV11-2	TGTGCCAGCAGCTTACCGCCGCACCCTCCGGGGGAAATGAACACTGAAGCTTTCTTT	CASSLPPHPPGEMNTEAFF
-	-	TRBJ1-1	TRBV21-1	TGTGCCAGGAAAAGGAGGGGCGGGAACACTGAAGCTTTCTTT	CARKRRGGNTEAFF
-	-	TRBJ2-7	TRBV7-9	TGTGCCAGCAGCTTAGCTAGAGGACTGTTCTACGAGCAGTACTTC	CASSLARGLFYEQYF
-	TRBD1	TRBJ2-3	TRBV5-1	TGCGCCAGCAGCTTGGAAACAGGGGGCATTGATACGCAGTATTTT	CASSLETGGIDTQYF
-	TRBD2	TRBJ2-3	TRBV7-2	TGTGCCAGCAGCTTAGCCCCCGGGGGGGCCTCCACAGATACGCAGTATTTT	CASSLAPGGASTDTQYF
-	-	TRBJ2-3	TRBV6-1	TGTGCCAGCAGTGAACGGAATCCAAGGCGGAGCACAGATACGCAGTATTTT	CASSERNPRRSTDTQYF